The following is a T cell receptor (beta chain) sequence with its context. CDR1 is DFQATT, CDR2 SNEGSKA, per germline (reference sequence). This CDR3 has 13 amino acids. The germline V and J ends were trimmed by 6 bases and 1 base, with 11 bases remaining between them. The data were obtained in a study of blood T cells in healthy people across ages. Sample-barcoded 5' priming and a J-beta primer mix drove a second PCR of about 7 to 12 cycles. MiXCR was run by TCRdb on the 5' RACE reads, yielding one entry per CDR3 protein. The data contain 650,000 to 1,000,000 distinct CDR3 sequences, under 40% of them singletons.

The sequenced sample consisted of blood. The chain has TRBV20-1 and TRBJ2-3; D remains ambiguous. The sequence was collected from a young man in good health. This CDR3 reads CSAPARGTDTQYF. CDR3 bases: TGCAGTGCCCCGGCTCGGGGCACAGATACGCAGTATTTT.